The 10 T cell receptor beta chains below come from one sample, sequenced in a study of T cells in tuberculosis. TCRdb's table, derived via immunoSEQ multiplex PCR, lists solely in-frame clones and lacks some. The data contain 35,000 to 45,000 clones, about 94% of them singletons. The sample comprised PBMCs. The receptors shown here come from a donor aged 10-35 years with latent tuberculosis or without tuberculosis infection. Some clones in this sample may be carry-over from other donors' samples.

This sequence joins TRBV2 and TRBJ1-2; tentatively, D is TRBD1 (5 bases). Germline lookup yields CDR1 SNHLY and CDR2 FYNNEI. Trimming removed 11 bases at V and 6 bases at J, with 16 bases between. There are 12 residues in the CDR3. The CDR3 spells CARPGASHGYTF. CDR3 DNA sequence: TGTGCCCGACCTGGGGCCAGCCATGGCTACACCTTC.

This chain joins TRBV6-5 and TRBJ2-7; possible D gene TRBD1, 5 bases. The V and J ends lost 3 bases and 3 bases respectively, with 12 bases between them. Per the germline V gene, CDR1 is MNHEY and CDR2 is SVGAGI. The CDR3 loop spans 14 amino acids. In DNA form, the CDR3 reads TGTGCCAGCAGTTATGGGGCAGGGTTCTACGAGCAGTACTTC. It codes for CASSYGAGFYEQYF.

In this sample, this clone turned up once. J is TRBJ1-5 and V is TRBV28; D perhaps matches TRBD1 (5 bases). The CDR3 extends over 13 amino acids. Germline V gives CDR1 MDHEN, CDR2 SYDVKM. V was pared by 6 bases and J by 9 bases, with 15 bases between. CDR3 sequence: CASRWTREGPQHF. In DNA, the CDR3 is TGTGCCAGCAGGTGGACCAGGGAAGGGCCCCAGCATTTT.

V is TRBV14 and J is TRBJ1-5; D not certain. From germline, CDR1 is SGHDN and CDR2 FVKESK. The CDR3 runs to 20 residues. The V end was cut by 1 base, the J end by 0 bases, with 22 bases between. This CDR3 reads CASSQVEETAPEYSNQPQHF. In DNA form, the CDR3 reads TGTGCCAGCAGCCAAGTCGAGGAGACGGCTCCCGAATATAGCAATCAGCCCCAGCATTTT. Looking up the rest from reference TRBV14 and TRBJ1-5 gives the full variable domain: EAGVTQFPSHSVIEKGQTVTLRCDPISGHDNLYWYRRVMGKEIKFLLHFVKESKQDESGMPNNRFLAERTGGTYSTLKVQPAELEDSGVYFCASSQVEETAPEYSNQPQHFGDGTRLSIL.

This clone occurred a few times. J is TRBJ1-1 and V is TRBV29-1, with 8 positions matching TRBD1. Germline V CDR1 and CDR2: SQVTM, ANQGSEA. Losses at the gene ends were 4 bases for V and 0 bases for J; bases not matched to a gene: 7. This CDR3 is 15 amino acids long. The CDR3 nucleotides are TGCAGCGTTGGGACAGGGTGGGCTATGAACACTGAAGCTTTCTTT. It specifies CSVGTGWAMNTEAFF.

The chain links TRBV4-3 to TRBJ2-7, with D uncertain. The germline V and J ends were trimmed by 0 bases and 2 bases, with 8 bases remaining between them. Per the germline V gene, CDR1 is LGHNA and CDR2 is YSLEER. The CDR3 is made up of 14 amino acids. The CDR3 DNA is TGCGCCAGCAGCCAAGATGGCACCCCCTACGAGCAGTACTTC. Encoded protein: CASSQDGTPYEQYF.

The chain combines TRBV29-1 with TRBJ2-3, with D unclear. The germline V gene encodes CDR1 SQVTM and CDR2 ANQGSEA. The CDR3 is 14 residues long. V lost 3 bases to trimming and J lost 1 base, with 11 bases between them. The CDR3 spells CSVDSRTRTDTQYF. DNA for the CDR3: TGCAGCGTTGATTCCAGAACGCGCACAGATACGCAGTATTTT.

This clone appeared a few times. The rearrangement links TRBV30 to TRBJ1-1; 7 bases map to TRBD1. In germline, CDR1 is GTSNPN, CDR2 SVGIG (reference sequence). CDR3 size: 14 residues. V lost 6 bases, J lost 1 base, and 8 bases stayed unmatched. CDR3: CACEPTGKNTEAFF. For the CDR3, the DNA is TGTGCCTGCGAACCGACAGGGAAGAACACTGAAGCTTTCTTT.

The V call is TRBV6-1, the J call TRBJ1-1; unclear D gene. Germline assignment: CDR1 MNHNS and CDR2 SASEGT. The CDR3 consists of 12 residues. V shed 8 bases and J shed 4 bases, with 11 bases lying between them. For the CDR3, the DNA is TGTGCCAGCTATGGGTCGGGCACTGAAGCTTTCTTT. Translated: CASYGSGTEAFF.

The CDR3 sequence is CASTINDRSWRTKNIQYF. Written as DNA, the CDR3 is TGTGCCAGCACCATAAACGACAGGTCGTGGCGAACCAAAAACATTCAGTACTTC. The rearrangement uses TRBV28 and TRBJ2-4; TRBD1 might be the D (6 bases). V was pared by 7 bases and J by 2 bases, with 24 bases between. The CDR3 has 18 residues. From germline, CDR1 is MDHEN and CDR2 SYDVKM. Full variable domain (missing parts from reference TRBV28 and TRBJ2-4): DVKVTQSSRYLVKRTGEKVFLECVQDMDHENMFWYRQDPGLGLRLIYFSYDVKMKEKGDIPEGYSVSREKKERFSLILESASTNQTSMYLCASTINDRSWRTKNIQYFGAGTRLSVL.